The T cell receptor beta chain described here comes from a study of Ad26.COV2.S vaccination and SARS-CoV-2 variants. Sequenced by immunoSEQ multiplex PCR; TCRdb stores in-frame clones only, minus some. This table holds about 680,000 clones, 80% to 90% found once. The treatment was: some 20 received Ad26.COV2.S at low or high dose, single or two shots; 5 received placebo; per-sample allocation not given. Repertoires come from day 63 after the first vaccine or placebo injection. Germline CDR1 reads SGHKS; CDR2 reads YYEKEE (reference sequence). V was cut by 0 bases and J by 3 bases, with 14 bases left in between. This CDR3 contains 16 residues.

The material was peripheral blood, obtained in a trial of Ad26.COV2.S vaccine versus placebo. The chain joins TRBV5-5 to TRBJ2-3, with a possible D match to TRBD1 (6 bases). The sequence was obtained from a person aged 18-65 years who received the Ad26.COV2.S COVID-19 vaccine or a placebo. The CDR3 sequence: CASSLGWGPTTDTQYF. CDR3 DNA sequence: TGTGCCAGCAGCTTGGGGTGGGGGCCGACTACAGATACGCAGTATTTT.